These T cell receptor beta chains were read from a single sample in a study of memory CD4+ T cells and cytomegalovirus serostatus. Sequencing was performed with immunoSEQ multiplex PCR; in TCRdb, only in-frame clones are kept and a portion is missing. The profile shows under 65,000 clones, 75% to 85% of them singletons. Sequences were obtained from memory CD4+ T cells from blood. Receptors originate from an adult in good health and CMV-seronegative. Both conserved end residues are part of each CDR3. Each record gives: V gene, J gene, clone size, CDR3 protein. Where a row states a size, it is once, few, many or the class of an expanded clone; other rows omit it.

TRBV2	TRBJ2-1	NA	CASSPQGYNEQFF
TRBV5-4	TRBJ2-5	NA	CASSSTSGSARETQYF
TRBV19	TRBJ1-1	once	CASTLKGNTEAFF
TRBV5-6	TRBJ1-5	few	CASSLGRRVNQPQHF
TRBV10-3	TRBJ1-5	NA	CAISEYSNQPQHF
TRBV7-9	TRBJ2-3	NA	CASSLTTSTDTQYF
TRBV4-2	TRBJ2-3	NA	CASSQAGWTGDTQYF
TRBV4-1	TRBJ1-2	few	CASSQVPPGVRGYGYTF
TRBV6-1	TRBJ2-2	NA	CASRPSAGELFF
TRBV5-6	TRBJ2-7	once	CASSYPAGAYEQYF
TRBV30	TRBJ2-5	NA	CAWRSLTGSKTQYF
TRBV19	TRBJ2-1	once	CASSQQARLSYNEQFF
TRBV13	TRBJ2-6	NA	CASSLSYRGANVLTF
TRBV7-9	TRBJ1-1	NA	CASSLRQGGRTNEAFF
TRBV10-2	TRBJ1-5	few	CASRTTGDQPQHF
TRBV20-1	TRBJ2-7	NA	CSAPGSHEQYF
TRBV5-6	TRBJ2-7	NA	CASSRSGGRDLGEQYF
TRBV30	TRBJ2-1	NA	CAWSVLSVHNEQFF
TRBV5-1	TRBJ1-1	NA	CASSLRGGSTEAFF
TRBV2	TRBJ2-7	few	CASSESGQGIGQYF
TRBV2	TRBJ2-5	few	CASSERPPGETQYF
TRBV6-6	TRBJ2-7	NA	CASNPTGTGTYEQYF
TRBV11-3	TRBJ2-7	NA	CASSSGQYEQYF
TRBV6-1	TRBJ2-3	NA	CASSTGDTSTDTQYF
TRBV18	TRBJ1-2	NA	CASSPTGQGVLGGYTF
TRBV30	TRBJ2-7	NA	CAWSRTGGYEQYF
TRBV6-5	TRBJ2-1	NA	CASSYSPWGGEQFF
TRBV6-1	TRBJ2-3	NA	CASSVRLSDTQYF
TRBV6-5	TRBJ1-4	once	CASSYGRQGNEKLFF
TRBV10-3	TRBJ1-2	NA	CAISAGTGAFGYTF
TRBV6-1	TRBJ2-7	NA	CASSAGLAYAYEQYF
TRBV28	TRBJ1-6	NA	CASSPGQGWNSPLHF
TRBV6-5	TRBJ1-1	NA	CASSYQTGMNTEAFF
TRBV29-1	TRBJ2-7	few	CSVGREGLWEQYF
TRBV7-2	TRBJ1-5	few	CASSSTGNQPQHF
TRBV27	TRBJ2-7	NA	CASSVPSGQGPYEQYF
TRBV18	TRBJ2-7	few	CASSPTGLAGGLGEQYF
TRBV9	TRBJ1-2	NA	CASSPQRGFSGYTF
TRBV18	TRBJ1-5	NA	CASSPIGSGGNQPQHF
TRBV27	TRBJ1-1	NA	CASSPLTGRTEAFF
TRBV29-1	TRBJ2-5	NA	CSVEVGTQETQYF
TRBV11-3	TRBJ2-2	NA	CASSSRGTGELFF
TRBV5-1	TRBJ1-1	few	CASSPGGSGNTEAFF
TRBV29-1	TRBJ2-2	NA	CSVFTPGQEYTGELFF
TRBV7-9	TRBJ1-2	NA	CASSSQGYGYTF